These 28 T cell receptor beta chains were sequenced from one sample in a study of blood T cells in healthy people across ages. A sample-barcoded 5' primer and a J-beta primer mix were used in a second PCR of about 6 to 11 cycles. TCRdb re-called the 5' RACE reads with MiXCR, one entry per CDR3 protein. Of 800,000 to 950,000 distinct CDR3 sequences in the sample, just under 30% are singletons; the top ten hold roughly 10%. The sample was also reused in another study, on T cells of mothers and their children.

Sequencing was carried out using blood. The source of these receptors is a woman aged 40 to 55 in good health.

The chain is built from TRBV9 and TRBJ1-3, with no clear D. The CDR3 has 13 residues. V dropped 0 bases and J dropped 6 bases, with 7 bases sitting between them. The germline gives CDR1 SGDLS, CDR2 YYNGEE. CDR3 in amino acids: CASSVAELNTIYF. The CDR3 nucleotides read TGTGCCAGCAGCGTAGCGGAGCTAAACACCATATATTTT.

This clonotype was seen a single time. Given a much more abundant clone one base away, this may be a read error. V is TRBV28 and J is TRBJ2-7, with D perhaps matching TRBD1 or TRBD2 (5 bases each). Germline V gene sequence: CDR1 MDHEN, CDR2 SYDVKM. The CDR3 is made up of 15 amino acids. Trimming left V 2 bases short and J 0 bases short, with 11 bases between. This chain's CDR3 is CASSLRGESSYEQYF. In DNA, the CDR3 is TGTGCCAGCAGTTTACGAGGGGAGAGCTCCTACGAGCAGTACTTC. The whole variable domain, filled in from reference TRBV28 and TRBJ2-7, reads DVKVTQSSRYLVKRTGEKVFLECVQDMDHENMFWYRQDPGLGLRLIYFSYDVKMKEKGDIPEGYSVSREKKERFSLILESASTNQTSMYLCASSLRGESSYEQYFGPGTRLTVT.

The rearrangement joins TRBV7-9 to TRBJ2-3; D perhaps matches TRBD2 (7 bases). The CDR3 length is 14 residues. Germline V gives CDR1 SEHNR, CDR2 FQNEAQ (reference sequence). V was clipped by 10 bases and J by 4 bases, with 18 bases between them. The CDR3 region is CATLGGGPPDTQYF. DNA for the CDR3: TGTGCCACCCTTGGGGGGGGGCCCCCAGATACGCAGTATTTT.

There are a few counts of this clonotype. A much larger clone lies a single base off, so this may be a read error. The V gene is TRBV7-9, the J gene TRBJ1-1; D might be TRBD1 (6 bases). CDR3 length: 14 residues. V was clipped by 5 bases and J by 0 bases, with 10 bases between them. Per germline, CDR1 SEHNR and CDR2 FQNEAQ (reference sequence). The CDR3: CASSHGQMNTEAFF. The CDR3 nucleotides read TGTGCCAGCAGCCACGGACAGATGAACACTGAAGCTTTCTTT.

The chain has TRBV12-3 or TRBV12-4 and TRBJ2-7, with 11 nucleotides matching TRBD1. This CDR3 contains 14 residues. The V gene end was trimmed by 5 bases and the J gene end by 9 bases; junction bases not matched to a gene: 9. Written as DNA, the CDR3 is TGTGCCAGCAGTCCGCCGGGACAGGGGGTTGGGCAGTACTTC. Residues: CASSPPGQGVGQYF.

The chain uses TRBV6-5 and TRBJ1-4, with D possibly matching TRBD1 (5 bases). The germline gives CDR1 MNHEY, CDR2 SVGAGI. The CDR3 extends over 14 amino acids. V gave up 1 base and J gave up 8 bases, with 11 bases separating them. The CDR3, as DNA: TGTGCCAGCAGTTACTGGCAGGGCGGCGAAAAACTGTTTTTT. The encoded protein is CASSYWQGGEKLFF.

This clonotype has a handful of counts. This rearrangement joins TRBV12-3 or TRBV12-4 to TRBJ1-1; D not resolved. The CDR3 consists of 14 residues. Trimming pared 7 bases from V and 1 base from J, leaving 13 bases between. The CDR3 reads CASNQGLTNTEAFF. The CDR3 DNA reads as TGTGCCAGCAATCAAGGACTGACGAACACTGAAGCTTTCTTT.

In this sample, this clonotype turned up a few times. The chain joins TRBV4-1 to TRBJ1-4, with 7 bases matching TRBD1. V gave up 2 bases and J gave up 8 bases; unmatched junction bases: 11. Looked up from germline, CDR1 is MGHRA and CDR2 is YSYEKL. The CDR3 is made up of 16 amino acids. The CDR3 loop reads CASSQTSTGNGEKLFF. The CDR3 nucleotides read TGCGCCAGCAGCCAAACCTCGACAGGGAACGGAGAAAAACTGTTTTTT.

This clonotype came up a few times. This chain links TRBV28 with TRBJ1-2; maybe TRBD1 (6 bases). The CDR3 length is 14 residues. Germline CDR1 is MDHEN and CDR2 is SYDVKM. V was cut by 9 bases and J by 5 bases, with 19 bases left in between. The CDR3 coding sequence is TGTGCCAGTCGAACAGGGTCTATAGGATATGGCTACACCTTC. Protein product: CASRTGSIGYGYTF.

This clonotype has more than one count but fewer than ten. The chain carries TRBV3-1 and TRBJ1-2, with TRBD1 matching 9 bases. The germline CDR1 and CDR2 sequences are LGHDT and YNNKEL (reference sequence). This CDR3 is 14 amino acids long. With 3 bases clipped from V and 6 bases from J, the junction kept 5 bases outside the gene matches. CDR3 in amino acids: CASSQGQGRNGYTF. CDR3 DNA: TGTGCCAGCAGCCAGGGACAGGGAAGAAATGGCTACACCTTC.

The table lists this clonotype with a few counts. The V call is TRBV20-1, the J call TRBJ2-3; perhaps TRBD2 as D (6 bases). The ends were cut back, 1 base at V and 6 bases at J, with 14 bases in the middle. Germline-derived CDR1 and CDR2 are DFQATT and SNEGSKA (reference sequence). The CDR3 runs 14 residues. CDR3 bases: TGCAGTGCTAGAGTCGGGGCGGGGCCTGATACGCAGTATTTT. It encodes CSARVGAGPDTQYF.

This clonotype was counted between two and nine times. The chain uses TRBV27 and TRBJ1-3, with D possibly being TRBD1 (5 bases). Germline lookup yields CDR1 MNHEY and CDR2 SMNVEV (reference sequence). V lost 2 bases, J lost 0 bases, and 5 bases lay in between. This CDR3 is built from 14 residues. CDR3 nucleotide sequence: TGTGCCAGCAGTTTAAGGGGCTCTGGAAACACCATATATTTT. Its protein product is CASSLRGSGNTIYF.

This clonotype showed up just a few times. J is TRBJ1-2 and V is TRBV4-1; D unclear. The CDR3 totals 15 residues. The V gene lost 2 bases and the J gene lost 0 bases, with 10 bases spanning the gap. CDR1 and CDR2 from the germline V gene are MGHRA and YSYEKL. Here the CDR3 reads CASSQRSDANYGYTF. The CDR3, as DNA: TGCGCCAGCAGCCAACGGTCGGACGCTAACTATGGCTACACCTTC.

Comment on this clonotype: A read error may account for a junction end that differs from germline. The rearrangement uses TRBV12-3 or TRBV12-4 and TRBJ2-1; weak D call: TRBD1 (6 bases). The DNA end is a closer match to TRBJ2-7, so the J assignment may be wrong. This CDR3 has 15 residues. CDR3: CAGSPDRNSYNEQYF. The CDR3 DNA sequence: TGTGCCGGCAGCCCCGACAGGAACTCCTACAATGAGCAGTACTTC.

In this sample, this clonotype turned up many times. The chain carries TRBV20-1 and TRBJ2-4, with D possibly matching TRBD1 (5 bases). With 2 bases removed from V and 3 bases from J, the gap between germline ends came to 11 bases. Germline CDR1 reads DFQATT; CDR2 reads SNEGSKA (reference sequence). The CDR3 consists of 14 residues. In DNA form, the CDR3 reads TGCAGTGCTAGACCTGTAACAGGCAAAAACATTCAGTACTTC. It is translated as CSARPVTGKNIQYF.

The CDR3 reads CASRGSSILYEQYF. As DNA, the CDR3 is TGTGCCAGCAGGGGAAGTAGTATACTGTACGAGCAGTACTTC. The chain carries TRBV28 and TRBJ2-7; no clear D. V was trimmed by 6 bases and J by 4 bases, leaving 16 bases between them. The CDR3 is 14 residues long. The V gene's germline CDR1 is MDHEN and CDR2 SYDVKM.

This clonotype was recorded only once. This rearrangement joins TRBV30 to TRBJ1-3, with D possibly matching TRBD1 (5 bases). This CDR3 contains 17 residues. Per germline, CDR1 GTSNPN and CDR2 SVGIG (reference sequence). V shed 4 bases and J shed 0 bases, with 19 bases lying between them. The CDR3 loop is CAWTPGKGIRSGNTIYF. The CDR3 coding sequence is TGTGCCTGGACGCCAGGGAAAGGTATCCGCTCTGGAAACACCATATATTTT.

To note about this clonotype: At one end the junction does not follow the germline gene, possibly because of a read error. The genes are TRBV7-2 and TRBJ2-3; D not resolved. The CDR3 runs to 13 residues. The germline V gene encodes CDR1 SGHTA and CDR2 FQGNSA. The CDR3: CASSGRDRDTQYF. CDR3 nucleotides: TGTGCCAGCAGCGGTAGAGACCGAGATACGCAATATTTT.

The chain recombines TRBV7-2 with TRBJ1-2; D is undetermined. The germline V and J ends were trimmed by 1 base and 12 bases, with 18 bases remaining between them. Germline V gene data show CDR1 as SGHTA and CDR2 as FQGNSA. The CDR3 consists of 14 residues. CDR3 nucleotides: TGTGCCAGCAGCTTAGGAGTGCAATCTGGCGGCCACACCTTC. This gives the protein CASSLGVQSGGHTF.

This clonotype was recorded a few times. The chain is built from TRBV12-3 or TRBV12-4 and TRBJ1-6, with D maybe TRBD1 (5 bases). The CDR3 sequence is 15 residues long. Trimming shortened V by 6 bases and J by 9 bases, and 18 bases separated the two germline ends. The DNA of the CDR3 is TGTGCCAGCAGCCTGGGAAGGGGAAGGGGTTCACCCCTCCACTTT. As protein: CASSLGRGRGSPLHF.

The chain employs TRBV12-3 or TRBV12-4 and TRBJ2-5, with D possibly matching TRBD1 (6 bases). TRBJ2-7 matches the DNA end more closely, so the J call is doubtful. The CDR3 has 12 amino acids. CDR3 coding DNA: TGTGCCAGCAGGAGCAGGGGCCACGAGCAGTACTTC. Translation gives CASRSRGHEQYF.

This clonotype was detected only once. This rearrangement joins TRBV28 to TRBJ1-3; a weak D match, TRBD1 (5 bases). The CDR3 has 15 residues. Trimming shortened V by 2 bases and J by 1 base, and 9 bases separated the two germline ends. The germline gives CDR1 MDHEN, CDR2 SYDVKM. CDR3 sequence reads: CASSLGAISGNTIYF. DNA for the CDR3: TGTGCCAGCAGTTTAGGGGCAATTTCTGGAAACACCATATATTTT.

The chain carries TRBV6-5 and TRBJ1-2; 9 bases map to TRBD1. The germline gives CDR1 MNHEY, CDR2 SVGAGI. The CDR3 covers 13 residues. V lost 6 bases and J lost 9; bases outside the gene matches: 8. CDR3 amino acids: CASRRGQGGRYTF. The CDR3 nucleotides read TGTGCCAGCAGGAGGGGACAGGGCGGGCGCTACACCTTC.

This clonotype was seen ten or more times. J is TRBJ1-1 and V is TRBV28; D perhaps matches TRBD1 (6 bases). The germline V gene encodes CDR1 MDHEN and CDR2 SYDVKM. The CDR3 contains 15 residues. Trimming left V 5 bases short and J 5 bases short, with 18 bases between. CDR3 DNA sequence: TGTGCCAGCAGTCTATCCCCGCGTCAGGGGACTGAAGCTTTCTTT. Its translation is CASSLSPRQGTEAFF.

In this sample, this clonotype turned up a few times. V gene TRBV7-9 combines with J gene TRBJ2-7; D uncertain. This CDR3 comprises 13 residues. Per the germline V gene, CDR1 is SEHNR and CDR2 is FQNEAQ (reference sequence). V lost 3 bases and J 4 bases, leaving 10 bases between the germline ends. CDR3 protein: CASSFGRKYEQYF. The CDR3 bases are TGTGCCAGCAGCTTTGGACGGAAATACGAGCAGTACTTC. Looking up the rest from reference TRBV7-9 and TRBJ2-7 gives the full variable domain: DTGVSQNPRHKITKRGQNVTFRCDPISEHNRLYWYRQTLGQGPEFLTYFQNEAQLEKSRLLSDRFSAERPKGSFSTLEIQRTEQGDSAMYLCASSFGRKYEQYFGPGTRLTVT.

The J gene is TRBJ2-6, the V gene TRBV7-3, with D possibly being TRBD1 (6 bases). The CDR3 spans 17 residues. Trimming pared 5 bases from V and 4 bases from J, leaving 18 bases between. Germline V gene sequence: CDR1 SGHTA, CDR2 FQGTGA. For the CDR3, the DNA is TGTGCCAGCAGCCTCAGGGGAAGTCCCTCCGGGGCCAACGTCCTGACTTTC. Amino acid sequence: CASSLRGSPSGANVLTF.

This clonotype was observed a few times. The V and J genes are TRBV9 and TRBJ2-5; 7 nucleotides match TRBD2. The J segment lost 5 bases and the V segment lost 0 bases, leaving 7 bases of the junction unmatched. The CDR3 consists of 15 residues. Germline CDR1 reads SGDLS; CDR2 reads YYNGEE. The CDR3 DNA follows: TGTGCCAGCAGCGTAGGGGGCAGCGGGATTGAGACCCAGTACTTC. It yields the protein CASSVGGSGIETQYF.

The table lists this clonotype with many counts. This chain connects TRBV4-1 to TRBJ1-2, with D maybe TRBD1 (5 bases). CDR1 is MGHRA, CDR2 YSYEKL, per germline. CDR3 length equals 16 residues. The V end lost 2 bases, the J end lost 8 bases, and 21 bases lay between the germline ends. CDR3 in DNA: TGCGCCAGCAGCCAACAAAGAGGGGACTGGAGTGAGGGCTACACCTTC. Translated: CASSQQRGDWSEGYTF.